What follows are 28 T cell receptor beta chains derived from one specimen sequenced in a study of T cell responses to AZD1222 COVID-19 vaccine. Only in-frame clones appear in the TCRdb table, and some are missing; sequencing was by immunoSEQ multiplex PCR. The sample includes some 160,000 clones, more than 85% of them seen just once. Source: peripheral blood, taken on day 0 of AZD1222 vaccination. The receptors stem from an adult in good health.

The J gene is TRBJ1-1, the V gene TRBV5-1; possible D gene TRBD1, 6 bases. Between the trimmed V and J ends, which lost 4 bases and 3 bases, there was a span of 16 bases. Germline V gene sequence: CDR1 SGHRS, CDR2 YFSETQ. This CDR3 has 15 amino acids. This chain's CDR3 is CASSKSQGGDTEAFF. The DNA of the CDR3 is TGCGCCAGCAGCAAGTCACAGGGTGGGGACACTGAAGCTTTCTTT.

This chain links TRBV2 with TRBJ1-2, with a tentative D call TRBD1 (6 bases). V shed 9 bases and J shed 7 bases, with 21 bases lying between them. CDR1 and CDR2 (germline): SNHLY, FYNNEI. The CDR3 totals 14 residues. The CDR3 loop reads CASSSGTGYGGYTF. The CDR3, as DNA: TGTGCCAGTTCAAGTGGCACAGGGTATGGTGGCTACACCTTC. Supplemented by reference TRBV2 and TRBJ1-2, the full variable domain reads EPEVTQTPSHQVTQMGQEVILRCVPISNHLYFYWYRQILGQKVEFLVSFYNNEISEKSEIFDDQFSVERPDGSNFTLKIRSTKLEDSAMYFCASSSGTGYGGYTFGSGTRLTVV.

The chain has TRBV6-5 and TRBJ1-6; 7 bases are a match to TRBD1. The germline V gene encodes CDR1 MNHEY and CDR2 SVGAGI. The CDR3 is 16 residues long. Trimming took 0 bases from V and 7 from J; bases not matched to a gene: 6. CDR3 sequence (DNA): TGTGCCAGCAGTTACTCCGACAACAGGGGAAATTCACCCCTCCACTTT. Translation: CASSYSDNRGNSPLHF.

This sequence joins TRBV3-1 (or the pseudogene TRBV3-2) and TRBJ2-2, with TRBD2 identical over 7 bases. Per germline, CDR1 LGHDT and CDR2 YNNKEL (reference sequence). This CDR3 contains 15 residues. With 1 base clipped from V and 7 bases from J, the junction kept 6 bases outside the gene matches. The CDR3 region has the DNA TGTGCCAGCAGCCAAGGGGGCGGGGGAATCGGGGAGCTGTTTTTT. It specifies CASSQGGGGIGELFF.

The rearrangement links TRBV29-1 to TRBJ2-7; D may be TRBD1 (7 bases). CDR1 is SQVTM, CDR2 ANQGSEA, per germline. The CDR3 length is 15 residues. Trimming stripped 6 bases from V and 3 bases from J, with 21 bases between. For the CDR3, the DNA is TGCAGCGTATGGCAAGGCTCAGGGGGAGGCTACGAGCAGTACTTC. Its translation is CSVWQGSGGGYEQYF.

The rearrangement joins TRBV6-5 to TRBJ1-1; tentatively, D is TRBD1 (6 bases). Trimming stripped 2 bases from V and 2 bases from J, with 9 bases between. The CDR3 consists of 14 residues. Germline V gives CDR1 MNHEY, CDR2 SVGAGI. For the CDR3, the DNA is TGTGCCAGCAGTTACGGACAGACCAACACTGAAGCTTTCTTT. This codes for CASSYGQTNTEAFF.

The chain has TRBV24-1 and TRBJ2-3; D possibly corresponds to TRBD2 (5 bases). The CDR3 length is 16 residues. Germline CDR1 KGHDR, CDR2 SFDVKD. Trimming removed 0 bases at V and 5 bases at J, with 14 bases between. The CDR3 DNA follows: TGTGCCACCAGTGATTTGACCTCCGGCCGGGGAGATACGCAGTATTTT. Translation: CATSDLTSGRGDTQYF.

CDR3 in amino acids: CASSQGGANVLTF. In DNA, the CDR3 is TGTGCCAGCAGTCAAGGGGGGGCCAACGTCCTGACTTTC. J is TRBJ2-6 and V is TRBV2; no reliable D call. V was pared by 5 bases and J by 4 bases, with 6 bases between. The germline CDR1 and CDR2 sequences are SNHLY and FYNNEI. The CDR3 runs 13 residues.

This chain uses TRBV6-5 with TRBJ2-7; maybe TRBD2 (5 bases). Trimming pared 6 bases from V and 7 bases from J, leaving 13 bases between. Germline loops: CDR1 MNHEY, CDR2 SVGAGI. This CDR3 has 12 amino acids. The CDR3 DNA follows: TGTGCCAGCAGGAGGGCGGCTCGGGAGCAGTACTTC. The encoded protein is CASRRAAREQYF.

V gene TRBV2 combines with J gene TRBJ1-2, with D possibly TRBD1 on 5 matching bases. Germline CDR1 and CDR2: SNHLY and FYNNEI. The CDR3 contains 12 residues. The V end lost 3 bases, the J end lost 5 bases, and 7 bases lay between the germline ends. The CDR3 sequence is CASSEGQYGYTF. CDR3 sequence (DNA): TGTGCCAGCAGTGAGGGGCAGTATGGCTACACCTTC.

V usage is TRBV19 and J usage is TRBJ1-1; tentatively, D is TRBD1 (5 bases). CDR3 length: 18 residues. Trimming removed 3 bases at V and 1 base at J, with 21 bases between. CDR1 and CDR2 from the germline V gene are LNHDA and SQIVND (reference sequence). CDR3 coding DNA: TGTGCCAGTAGTATCGGGCAGGGAAGGGGCCATCGGAACACTGAAGCTTTCTTT. It translates to CASSIGQGRGHRNTEAFF.

This chain connects TRBV5-1 to TRBJ1-1; possible D gene TRBD1, 6 bases. V shed 2 bases and J shed 0 bases, with 14 bases lying between them. Germline lookup yields CDR1 SGHRS and CDR2 YFSETQ. The CDR3 sequence is 16 residues long. CDR3 loop: CASSFFGQNMNTEAFF. The CDR3, as DNA: TGCGCCAGCAGCTTTTTCGGACAGAACATGAACACTGAAGCTTTCTTT.

V and J are TRBV30 and TRBJ1-2; possible D gene TRBD1, 6 bases. CDR3 length: 15 amino acids. Germline V gene data show CDR1 as GTSNPN and CDR2 as SVGIG (reference sequence). V was trimmed by 0 bases and J by 4 bases, leaving 15 bases between them. CDR3 amino acids: CAWSVAQGSSYGYTF. In DNA form, the CDR3 reads TGTGCCTGGAGTGTAGCACAGGGATCCTCCTATGGCTACACCTTC. Drawing the rest from reference TRBV30 and TRBJ1-2, the complete variable domain is SQTIHQWPATLVQPVGSPLSLECTVEGTSNPNLYWYRQAAGRGLQLLFYSVGIGQISSEVPQNLSASRPQDRQFILSSKKLLLSDSGFYLCAWSVAQGSSYGYTFGSGTRLTVV.

The chain carries TRBV5-4 and TRBJ2-3; D unclear. Germline V gene lookup returns CDR1 SGHNT and CDR2 YYREEE (reference sequence). This CDR3 has 15 residues. The germline V and J ends were trimmed by 0 bases and 2 bases, with 10 bases remaining between them. The CDR3 protein is CASSLGALSTDTQYF. CDR3 DNA sequence: TGTGCCAGCAGCTTGGGGGCCCTTTCCACAGATACGCAGTATTTT.

The chain uses TRBV11-2 and TRBJ1-2; TRBD1 matches 8 bases. Germline CDR1 and CDR2: SGHAT and FQNNGV. The CDR3 covers 13 residues. J gave up 4 bases and V 5 bases, and 3 bases lay outside the gene matches. The CDR3 coding sequence is TGTGCCAGCAGCCGCCAGGGGGCCTATGGCTACACCTTC. Amino acid sequence: CASSRQGAYGYTF.

The rearrangement links TRBV4-2 to TRBJ2-3; D is ambiguous. Trimming pared 0 bases from V and 6 bases from J, leaving 10 bases between. This CDR3 region has 14 residues. CDR1 LGHNA and CDR2 YNFKEQ come from the germline V gene. The chain's CDR3 is CASSQEGSQDTQYF. The CDR3 nucleotides read TGTGCCAGCAGCCAAGAAGGGTCCCAGGATACGCAGTATTTT.

This chain links TRBV7-3 with TRBJ2-5, with D perhaps matching TRBD1 or TRBD2 (6 bases each). The CDR3 has 16 residues. V lost 1 base and J 2 bases, leaving 14 bases between the germline ends. Looked up from germline, CDR1 is SGHTA and CDR2 is FQGTGA. The CDR3 is CASSLSTGAGQETQYF. The CDR3 nucleotides read TGTGCCAGCAGCTTAAGCACGGGGGCGGGGCAAGAGACCCAGTACTTC.

This chain connects TRBV30 to TRBJ1-5, with TRBD1 matching 11 bases. Losses at the gene ends were 5 bases for V and 0 bases for J; bases not matched to a gene: 6. CDR3 length: 16 residues. Germline V CDR1 and CDR2: GTSNPN, SVGIG (reference sequence). CDR3 in DNA: TGTGCCTGGGGGACAGGGGGATTGTCTAGCAATCAGCCCCAGCATTTT. This encodes CAWGTGGLSSNQPQHF.

This chain joins TRBV30 and TRBJ1-5; TRBD1 is a possible D gene (5 bases). Trimming removed 2 bases from V and 1 base from J, with 12 bases in between. The germline CDR1 and CDR2 sequences are GTSNPN and SVGIG (reference sequence). This CDR3 is built from 15 residues. CDR3: CAWSLGQLSNQPQHF. CDR3 in DNA: TGTGCCTGGAGTTTGGGGCAGTTGAGCAATCAGCCCCAGCATTTT.

The chain combines TRBV3-1 (or the pseudogene TRBV3-2) with TRBJ1-1; maybe TRBD1 (6 bases). The CDR3 is 14 residues long. Germline V lookup: CDR1 LGHDT, CDR2 YNNKEL (reference sequence). V lost 2 bases and J lost 5, with 12 bases in between. The CDR3 protein is CASSQYDRPTEAFF. CDR3 sequence (DNA): TGTGCCAGCAGCCAATACGACAGGCCGACTGAAGCTTTCTTT.

The J gene is TRBJ2-7, the V gene TRBV3-1 (or the pseudogene TRBV3-2), with a tentative D call TRBD2 (7 bases). V was pared by 5 bases and J by 2 bases, with 13 bases between. CDR3 length: 14 amino acids. Germline-derived CDR1 and CDR2 are LGHDT and YNNKEL (reference sequence). The CDR3 region has the DNA TGTGCCAGCAGCGAACGCGGGGGCCCCTACGAGCAGTACTTC. Its protein is CASSERGGPYEQYF.

The rearrangement links TRBV3-1 (or the pseudogene TRBV3-2) to TRBJ2-3; D uncertain. This CDR3 has 15 amino acids. Germline values: CDR1 LGHDT, CDR2 YNNKEL (reference sequence). Trimming removed 4 bases from V and 4 bases from J, with 15 bases in between. In nucleotides, the CDR3 is TGTGCCAGCAGCCCGGAATCGGGTCGGGCAGATACGCAGTATTTT. It encodes CASSPESGRADTQYF.

This clone occurred a few times. V and J are TRBV5-6 and TRBJ1-6; D uncertain. Trimming cost V 4 bases and J 0 bases, with 8 bases left between them. Germline V gene lookup returns CDR1 SGHDT and CDR2 YYEEEE. This CDR3 has 15 amino acids. The CDR3 DNA follows: TGTGCCAGCAGCCGGATGAGCTCCTATAATTCACCCCTCCACTTT. Amino acid sequence: CASSRMSSYNSPLHF.

The chain is built from TRBV19 and TRBJ1-6; a possible D gene is TRBD1 (5 bases). Germline V gene lookup returns CDR1 LNHDA and CDR2 SQIVND (reference sequence). The CDR3 consists of 17 residues. V was shortened by 3 bases and J by 0 bases, with 12 bases between the two germline ends. The CDR3 DNA sequence: TGTGCCAGTAGTATCCCCGTGGGGCCCTCCTATAATTCACCCCTCCACTTT. Encoded protein: CASSIPVGPSYNSPLHF.

The table lists this clone with a few counts. The chain employs TRBV2 and TRBJ2-6; D ambiguous. Trimming stripped 9 bases from V and 10 bases from J, with 16 bases between. The CDR3 has 13 amino acids. The germline V gene has CDR1 SNHLY and CDR2 FYNNEI. The CDR3 nucleotides are TGTGCCAGTTGGACGGTTAGGAATAACGTCCTGACTTTC. Protein sequence: CASWTVRNNVLTF. The full variable domain, rest sourced from reference TRBV2 and TRBJ2-6, is EPEVTQTPSHQVTQMGQEVILRCVPISNHLYFYWYRQILGQKVEFLVSFYNNEISEKSEIFDDQFSVERPDGSNFTLKIRSTKLEDSAMYFCASWTVRNNVLTFGAGSRLTVL.

The CDR3 loop is CAIAQRDTEAFF. The CDR3 DNA follows: TGTGCCATCGCCCAAAGGGATACTGAAGCTTTCTTT. The chain has TRBV10-3 and TRBJ1-1, with D unclear. This CDR3 contains 12 residues. With 8 bases removed from V and 5 bases from J, the gap between germline ends came to 12 bases. Per the germline V gene, CDR1 is ENHRY and CDR2 is SYGVKD.

The chain recombines TRBV21-1 with TRBJ1-3; the table's D call TRBD1 went unverified against the DNA. TRBV21-1 is annotated as a pseudogene. The CDR3 consists of 17 residues. CDR3 in amino acids: CASSNLRDRGSGNTIYF. CDR3 DNA: TGTGCCAGCAGCAACCTCCGGGACAGGGGGTCTGGAAACACCATATATTTT.

The rearrangement links TRBV4-1 to TRBJ1-1; 8 positions agree with TRBD1. The germline CDR1 and CDR2 sequences are MGHRA and YSYEKL. V lost 1 base and J lost 2; bases outside the gene matches: 3. CDR3 size: 15 residues. The CDR3, as DNA: TGCGCCAGCAGCCAAGGCTCAGGGGGCAACACTGAAGCTTTCTTT. Translated: CASSQGSGGNTEAFF.